The following is a TCR beta chain sequence with its context. The sample is drawn from a study of blood T cell repertoires in COVID-19. Study at large: Samples came from the United States, Italy and Spain, spanning acute and convalescent COVID-19. PBMCs, B-cell-depleted T cells, or T cells provided the cDNA or gDNA that made up the material.

Original processing methods: By means of reference gene primer amplification, nucleated cell counts were estimated. TCRdb's copy holds only in-frame clones and misses some; the assay was immunoSEQ multiplex PCR. From that table come the V and J calls and clone size; the DNA was used to work out D and trimming. The sample holds about 180,000 clones; approximately 86% are singletons and the top ten take 9.8%. This TCR was sampled from a woman older than 75 with acute or convalescent COVID-19. Sequenced input: peripheral blood.

The CDR3 region is CASSLPRKNIQYF. In DNA form, the CDR3 reads TGTGCCAGCAGCCTTCCGAGGAAAAACATTCAGTACTTC. The V gene is TRBV5-6, the J gene TRBJ2-4; D gene unclear. The CDR3 extends over 13 amino acids. Trimming removed 4 bases from V and 4 bases from J, with 9 bases in between. Per germline, CDR1 SGHDT and CDR2 YYEEEE.